Each of the 14 T cell receptor beta chains below was sequenced from the same sample in a study of blood T cell repertoires in COVID-19. Repertoires were generated with immunoSEQ multiplex PCR, while TCRdb's copy carries only in-frame clones and drops some. The table includes about 260,000 clones, around 89% detected once. Sequenced material: peripheral blood. These receptors all come from a man in his 60s who had recovered from COVID-19.

The genes are TRBV5-1 and TRBJ1-6; D is ambiguous. The CDR3 is 15 amino acids. Germline CDR1 and CDR2: SGHRS and YFSETQ. Trimming pared 4 bases from V and 10 bases from J, leaving 18 bases between. CDR3 residues: CASSPVQDLKSPLHF. CDR3 nucleotide sequence: TGCGCCAGCAGCCCGGTGCAGGATCTAAAATCACCCCTCCACTTT.

This clone occurred a few times. The chain combines TRBV7-9 with TRBJ1-5; possibly TRBD1 for D (5 bases). V was shortened by 3 bases and J by 6 bases, with 9 bases between the two germline ends. The CDR3 covers 13 residues. The germline gives CDR1 SEHNR, CDR2 FQNEAQ (reference sequence). The DNA of the CDR3 is TGTGCCAGCAGCTTGGGGGGTAGTCAGCCCCAGCATTTT. Residues: CASSLGGSQPQHF. The full variable domain, its missing parts supplied by reference TRBV7-9 and TRBJ1-5, is DTGVSQNPRHKITKRGQNVTFRCDPISEHNRLYWYRQTLGQGPEFLTYFQNEAQLEKSRLLSDRFSAERPKGSFSTLEIQRTEQGDSAMYLCASSLGGSQPQHFGDGTRLSIL.

The chain couples TRBV27 to TRBJ2-5, with TRBD2 matching 9 bases. CDR3 length equals 17 residues. Trimming removed 3 bases from V and 4 bases from J; junction bases left unmatched: 12. Germline CDR1 is MNHEY and CDR2 is SMNVEV (reference sequence). CDR3 DNA sequence: TGTGCCAGCAGTTTTTCAGGACTAGCGCCCAGGGGAGAGACCCAGTACTTC. It translates to CASSFSGLAPRGETQYF.

This chain links TRBV19 with TRBJ2-7; 8 positions match TRBD2. The germline V gene encodes CDR1 LNHDA and CDR2 SQIVND (reference sequence). This CDR3 spans 15 amino acids. V was pared by 3 bases and J by 3 bases, with 7 bases of the junction left unmatched. CDR3 in amino acids: CASSIAGGDSYEQYF. CDR3 bases: TGTGCCAGTAGTATTGCGGGGGGTGATAGCTACGAGCAGTACTTC.

V usage is TRBV27 and J usage is TRBJ1-4, with D unresolved. The CDR3 has 13 amino acids. The germline V gene encodes CDR1 MNHEY and CDR2 SMNVEV (reference sequence). V was shortened by 2 bases and J by 7 bases, with 8 bases between the two germline ends. In DNA form, the CDR3 reads TGTGCCAGCAGTTTAGGTGGGCGTGAAAAACTGTTTTTT. Its protein product is CASSLGGREKLFF.

The CDR3 DNA is TGTGCCAGCAGCAGAAACGGGGCGCGGGGAAGTGAAAAACTGTTTTTT. It codes for CASSRNGARGSEKLFF. The chain recombines TRBV5-4 with TRBJ1-4; D may be TRBD1 (5 bases). This CDR3 region has 16 residues. Trimming pared 4 bases from V and 7 bases from J, leaving 20 bases between. Germline V gene sequence: CDR1 SGHNT, CDR2 YYREEE (reference sequence). The complete variable domain, with remaining parts taken from reference TRBV5-4 and TRBJ1-4, reads ETGVTQSPTHLIKTRGQQVTLRCSSQSGHNTVSWYQQALGQGPQFIFQYYREEENGRGNFPPRFSGLQFPNYSSELNVNALELDDSALYLCASSRNGARGSEKLFFGSGTQLSVL.

The table lists this clone with a count of one. The V gene is TRBV7-6, the J gene TRBJ2-3; D might be TRBD2 (7 bases). Germline values: CDR1 SGHVS, CDR2 FNYEAQ. Trimming pared 0 bases from V and 4 bases from J, leaving 20 bases between. The CDR3 is 18 residues long. Here the CDR3 reads CASSLAGPPRGGSDTQYF. CDR3 nucleotide sequence: TGTGCCAGCAGCTTAGCTGGGCCCCCTAGGGGGGGGTCAGATACGCAGTATTTT.

This chain joins TRBV7-2 and TRBJ2-3; 8 positions match TRBD1. Unmatched junction bases numbered 4, after V lost 4 bases and J lost 4 bases. This CDR3 contains 14 residues. In germline, CDR1 is SGHTA, CDR2 FQGNSA. The CDR3 spells CASSSLQGADTQYF. Here the CDR3 DNA reads TGTGCCAGCAGCTCACTACAGGGGGCAGATACGCAGTATTTT.

V gene TRBV5-1 combines with J gene TRBJ2-7, with D perhaps TRBD1 (6 bases). The ends were cut back, 4 bases at V and 4 bases at J, with 12 bases in the middle. Germline V lookup: CDR1 SGHRS, CDR2 YFSETQ. This CDR3 contains 13 residues. The CDR3 spells CASSRTDPYEQYF. As DNA, the CDR3 is TGCGCCAGCAGCCGGACAGACCCTTACGAGCAGTACTTC.

The chain couples TRBV11-2 to TRBJ2-1, with 7 bases identical to TRBD2. The CDR3 totals 14 residues. The junction had 6 bases not matched to a gene; V was cut back by 4 bases and J by 6 bases. The germline CDR1 and CDR2 sequences are SGHAT and FQNNGV. The CDR3 DNA is TGTGCCAGCAGCTCGGAATGGGGGGGCAATGAGCAGTTCTTC. Amino acids: CASSSEWGGNEQFF.

This clone was detected only once. CDR3 sequence reads: CASSLQGLEQYF. Written as DNA, the CDR3 is TGTGCCAGCAGCCTACAGGGTCTCGAGCAGTACTTC. This chain links TRBV7-2 with TRBJ2-7, with D possibly TRBD1 on 6 matching bases. V gave up 5 bases and J gave up 6 bases, with 11 bases separating them. Germline loops: CDR1 SGHTA, CDR2 FQGNSA. The CDR3 consists of 12 residues.

V and J are TRBV11-3 and TRBJ2-1; TRBD1 matches at 8 bases. CDR1 and CDR2 from the germline V gene are SGHNT and YENEEA. V trimming: 1 base; J trimming: 5 bases; junction bases outside the gene matches: 10. This CDR3 is 17 amino acids long. The CDR3 DNA is TGTGCCAGCAGCTTAGTAGGACACTCGGACAGGGACAATGAGCAGTTCTTC. Its protein product is CASSLVGHSDRDNEQFF.

The chain couples TRBV4-2 to TRBJ2-4; 8 bases map to TRBD2. Losses at the gene ends were 0 bases for V and 3 bases for J; bases not matched to a gene: 13. This CDR3 comprises 19 residues. CDR1 and CDR2 (germline): LGHNA, YNFKEQ. The CDR3 DNA is TGTGCCAGCAGCCAAGATCTTTCGATCGGGGGGGCCCACAAAAACATTCAGTACTTC. Its translation is CASSQDLSIGGAHKNIQYF.

J is TRBJ2-3 and V is TRBV7-3, with TRBD1 as a possible D gene (7 bases). Germline CDR1 and CDR2: SGHTA and FQGTGA. V was pared by 4 bases and J by 5 bases, with 13 bases between. This CDR3 is 14 amino acids long. CDR3: CASSYRGGLDTQYF. In DNA, the CDR3 is TGTGCCAGCAGCTACAGGGGAGGATTAGATACGCAGTATTTT.